The 21 T cell receptor beta chains below all came from one sample that was sequenced in a study of T cells in women clearing cervical HPV infection. Some clones are missing from TCRdb's copy, which holds only in-frame ones; the method was immunoSEQ multiplex PCR. The sample includes 31,000 or so clones. The sample comprised blood buffy coat. These receptors all come from a woman between 18 and 69 years old with a cervical HPV16 infection that either progressed to CIN3+ or cleared (not recorded which).

Points on this clone: The read falls 3 residues short of the CDR3 end, and the missing part is taken from the germline J gene. The rearrangement links TRBV20-1 to TRBJ2-2; possibly TRBD2 for D (6 bases). V was trimmed by 3 bases and J by 5 bases, leaving 13 bases between them. The CDR3 covers 14 residues. The germline gives CDR1 DFQATT, CDR2 SNEGSKA (reference sequence). CDR3 DNA (partial): TGCAGTGCTAGGCCGGGACTGCAGACCGGGGAG. This translates into CSARPGLQTGE. The complete CDR3 reads CSARPGLQTGELFF.

Concerning this clone: The read finishes 3 residues shy of the CDR3 end, and the germline J gene is used to complete it. J is TRBJ2-7 and V is TRBV19, with TRBD2 as a possible D gene (7 bases). Per the germline V gene, CDR1 is LNHDA and CDR2 is SQIVND (reference sequence). V dropped 6 bases and J dropped 2 bases, with 11 bases sitting between them. The CDR3 runs 13 residues. The part of the CDR3 DNA that was read is TGTGCCAGTAGAGGGGGGGGGACCTACGAG. It translates to CASRGGGTYE. The CDR3 in full is CASRGGGTYEQYF.

About this clone: The CDR3 end is not reached by the read, which stops 3 residues before it; the germline J gene fills it in. The chain combines TRBV10-3 with TRBJ1-2, with TRBD1 as a possible D gene (5 bases). CDR3 length: 13 residues. V was clipped by 3 bases and J by 1 base, with 6 bases between them. Germline values: CDR1 ENHRY, CDR2 SYGVKD. CDR3 residues: CAISEGVNYGYTF. CDR3 DNA (partial): TGTGCCATCAGTGAAGGGGTTAACTATGGC.

Notes on this clone: The read terminates 3 residues before the CDR3 end, so the remaining end is supplied by the germline J gene. This sequence joins TRBV6-1 and TRBJ1-2, with D maybe TRBD1 (6 bases). V was pared by 1 base and J by 6 bases, with 12 bases between. In germline, CDR1 is MNHNS, CDR2 SASEGT. This CDR3 has 14 amino acids. Here the CDR3 reads CASSEGIRQDGYTF. CDR3 bases read: TGTGCCAGCAGTGAAGGGATCAGACAGGATGGC.

A note on this clone: The CDR3 end falls 3 residues outside the read, so it is completed with the germline J gene. The chain joins TRBV11-2 to TRBJ2-1; a possible D gene is TRBD2 (7 bases). Germline assignment: CDR1 SGHAT and CDR2 FQNNGV. Trimming removed 8 bases at V and 6 bases at J, with 20 bases between. This CDR3 comprises 15 residues. The CDR3 is CASLLPGRGGNEQFF. The CDR3 DNA, read in part, is TGTGCCAGCCTACTGCCTGGGAGGGGGGGCAATGAG.

In the case of this clone: The CDR3 goes on 3 residues after the read ends, and that part is filled in from the germline J gene. The chain has TRBV7-2 and TRBJ2-3; D is possibly TRBD2 (5 bases). Per germline, CDR1 SGHTA and CDR2 FQGNSA. This CDR3 region has 14 residues. Incomplete CDR3 DNA: TGTGCCAGCAGCTTAGGGACTTTCCAAGAGACG. This gives the protein CASSLGTFQET. The entire CDR3 protein reads CASSLGTFQETQYF.

This CDR3 is CASSLDRYNEQFF. The CDR3 DNA, read in part, is TGCGCCAGCAGCTTGGACAGGTACAATGAG. The V gene is TRBV5-1, the J gene TRBJ2-1; possible D gene TRBD1, 5 bases. With the read ending 3 residues before the CDR3 end, the germline J gene is used to fill in that end. The germline CDR1 and CDR2 sequences are SGHRS and YFSETQ. The CDR3 runs to 13 residues. V was cut by 0 bases and J by 4 bases, with 5 bases left in between.

About this clone: Read data end 3 residues before the CDR3 end; the end is taken from the germline J gene. V gene TRBV5-4 combines with J gene TRBJ1-2; 9 bases agree with TRBD1. The CDR3 loop spans 15 amino acids. V shed 0 bases, J shed 5 bases, and the junction held 5 bases outside the gene matches. Germline V CDR1 and CDR2: SGHNT, YYREEE (reference sequence). CDR3 bases read: TGTGCCAGCAGCTTGGGTACAGGGGGCTGGTATGGC. Residues: CASSLGTGGWYG. The whole CDR3 reads CASSLGTGGWYGYTF.

About this clone itself: The CDR3 end is not reached by the read, which stops 3 residues before it; the germline J gene fills it in. The V and J genes are TRBV5-1 and TRBJ2-3, with 7 bases matching TRBD1. The germline gives CDR1 SGHRS, CDR2 YFSETQ. The CDR3 is 18 amino acids. CDR3 DNA (partial): TGCGCCAGCAGCTCCCGACCCAGACAGGGTTCAAGCCAAGAGACG. The encoded protein is CASSSRPRQGSSQET. The whole CDR3 protein is CASSSRPRQGSSQETQYF.

Of note for this clone: The read halts 3 residues ahead of the CDR3 end, with the missing end drawn from the germline J gene. V usage is TRBV12-3 or TRBV12-4 and J usage is TRBJ2-3; D is unresolved. The CDR3 has 17 residues. The germline V and J ends were trimmed by 2 bases and 2 bases, with 17 bases remaining between them. CDR3 DNA (partial): TGTGCCAGCAGTTTAACCCCGCGAGCCATTCACACAGATACG. Translating it yields CASSLTPRAIHTDT. The whole CDR3 is CASSLTPRAIHTDTQYF.

Comments on this clone: Read coverage stops 3 residues before the CDR3 terminus; the germline J gene supplies the remainder. The chain links TRBV19 to TRBJ1-1, with D possibly being TRBD1 (6 bases). The CDR3 has 11 residues. Germline CDR1 LNHDA, CDR2 SQIVND (reference sequence). Trimming removed 10 bases at V and 5 bases at J, with 11 bases between. The CDR3 DNA, read in part, is TGTGCCACCAAGGGGGGGACTGAA. It codes for CATKGGTE. The CDR3, in full, reads CATKGGTEAFF.

Comments on this clone: Read sequence stops 3 residues before the CDR3 end, and the germline J gene provides the missing end. The chain employs TRBV5-5 and TRBJ1-4; TRBD1 aligns across 9 bases. The trim removed 3 bases at V and 3 bases at J, leaving 3 bases unmatched. Germline values: CDR1 SGHKS, CDR2 YYEKEE (reference sequence). The CDR3 is 15 amino acids. Incomplete CDR3 DNA: TGTGCCAGCAGCTCACAGGGGGCAGCTAATGAAAAA. It is translated as CASSSQGAANEK. The CDR3, in full, reads CASSSQGAANEKLFF.

CDR3 DNA (partial): TGCGCCAGCAGCTTGGGCGCTGCTGGAGATACG. Encoded protein: CASSLGAAGDT. The whole CDR3 protein is CASSLGAAGDTQYF. The chain joins TRBV5-1 to TRBJ2-3; D is uncertain. The CDR3 end is not reached by the read, which stops 3 residues before it; the germline J gene fills it in. The germline CDR1 and CDR2 sequences are SGHRS and YFSETQ. This CDR3 has 14 residues. V was trimmed by 0 bases and J by 5 bases, leaving 10 bases between them.

This clone is identified as medium-sized from frequency. The read terminates 3 residues ahead of where the CDR3 ends, so the germline J gene completes it. V and J are TRBV19 and TRBJ1-2; D possibly corresponds to TRBD1 (5 bases). V lost 3 bases to trimming and J lost 2 bases, with 10 bases between them. Looked up from germline, CDR1 is LNHDA and CDR2 is SQIVND (reference sequence). The length of the CDR3 is 14 residues. Incomplete CDR3 DNA: TGTGCCAGTAGTATTCCAGCAGGGAACTATGGC. Translation: CASSIPAGNYG. The whole CDR3 protein is CASSIPAGNYGYTF. The variable domain in full, with the rest retrieved from reference TRBV19 and TRBJ1-2, is DGGITQSPKYLFRKEGQNVTLSCEQNLNHDAMYWYRQDPGQGLRLIYYSQIVNDFQKGDIAEGYSVSREKKESFPLTVTSAQKNPTAFYLCASSIPAGNYGYTFGSGTRLTVV.

Comments on this clone: Sequencing ends 3 residues short of the CDR3 end; the germline J gene provides the rest. The rearrangement links TRBV19 to TRBJ1-5, with D possibly TRBD1 on 5 matching bases. Per the germline V gene, CDR1 is LNHDA and CDR2 is SQIVND (reference sequence). The CDR3 totals 14 residues. Trimming took 3 bases from V and 5 from J, leaving 11 bases between them. The sequenced CDR3 bases are TGTGCCAGTAGTATGGGGCGTGGGGATCAGCCC. Translated: CASSMGRGDQP. The whole CDR3 protein reads CASSMGRGDQPQHF.

Notes on this clone: The CDR3 is cut off 3 residues early in the read; its end comes from the germline J gene. The chain employs TRBV5-1 and TRBJ1-5, with 10 bases matching TRBD1. Germline V lookup: CDR1 SGHRS, CDR2 YFSETQ. V lost 6 bases to trimming and J lost 1 base; unmatched junction nucleotides: 19. The CDR3 covers 20 residues. This CDR3 reads CASIKGGTGDRIGSNQPQHF. Incomplete CDR3 DNA: TGCGCCAGCATAAAGGGGGGGACAGGGGATCGTATCGGGAGCAATCAGCCC.

This clone registers medium-sized (0.01 to 0.1%) by frequency. The part of the CDR3 DNA that was read is TGTGCCAGCTCACCCACAAGACAGGGATGGCAAGAGACC. This translates into CASSPTRQGWQET. The entire CDR3 reads CASSPTRQGWQETQYF. The chain employs TRBV18 and TRBJ2-5, with 7 bases matching TRBD1. With the read ending 3 residues before the CDR3 end, the germline J gene is used to fill in that end. V gave up 3 bases and J gave up 2 bases; unmatched junction bases: 9. Germline V CDR1 and CDR2: KGHSH, LQKENI. The length of the CDR3 is 16 residues.

A note on this clone: The missing CDR3 end, 3 residues past where the read stops, is filled in from the germline J gene. The chain is built from TRBV5-1 and TRBJ2-7; 9 bases map to TRBD1. CDR3 length equals 13 residues. Germline V gives CDR1 SGHRS, CDR2 YFSETQ. With 1 base clipped from V and 5 bases from J, the junction kept 1 base outside the gene matches. The CDR3 is CASSLTGGHEQYF. The sequenced CDR3 bases are TGCGCCAGCAGCTTGACAGGGGGCCACGAG.

Comments on this clone: The CDR3 end falls 3 residues outside the read, so it is completed with the germline J gene. The chain links TRBV7-9 to TRBJ2-5, with 8 bases lining up with TRBD1. The CDR3 is 14 amino acids. The V gene end was trimmed by 5 bases and the J gene end by 5 bases; junction bases not matched to a gene: 7. Germline V gene sequence: CDR1 SEHNR, CDR2 FQNEAQ (reference sequence). CDR3 amino acids: CASSDLDRDETQYF. The CDR3 DNA, read in part, is TGTGCCAGCAGCGACCTGGACAGGGATGAGACC.

Details on this clone: The CDR3 is cut off 3 residues early in the read; its end comes from the germline J gene. This chain joins TRBV5-5 and TRBJ1-1, with 8 bases lining up with TRBD1. After removal of 4 bases from V and 3 bases from J, the junction contained 2 bases not matched to a gene. The germline gives CDR1 SGHKS, CDR2 YYEKEE (reference sequence). The CDR3 totals 13 residues. CDR3 DNA, as far as it was read: TGTGCCAGCAGCCTGACAGGGGACACTGAA. This gives the protein CASSLTGDTE. The complete CDR3 protein is CASSLTGDTEAFF. Full variable domain (outside the CDR3, taken from reference TRBV5-5 and TRBJ1-1): DAGVTQSPTHLIKTRGQQVTLRCSPISGHKSVSWYQQVLGQGPQFIFQYYEKEERGRGNFPDRFSARQFPNYSSELNVNALLLGDSALYLCASSLTGDTEAFFGQGTRLTVV.

Note on this clone: The CDR3 is cut off 3 residues early in the read; its end comes from the germline J gene. This sequence joins TRBV29-1 and TRBJ2-3; 7 nucleotides match TRBD2. In germline, CDR1 is SQVTM, CDR2 ANQGSEA. CDR3 size: 14 residues. The CDR3 is CSVEGEGSRGAQYF. CDR3 DNA (partial): TGCAGCGTTGAAGGGGAGGGCTCCCGGGGGGCG.